One and the same sample provided the 4 T cell receptor beta chains below, sequenced in a study of blood T cell repertoires in COVID-19. Measured with immunoSEQ multiplex PCR; TCRdb has only the in-frame clones, and not every one. The profile shows around 180,000 clones, approximately 85% of them singletons. The sample consisted of peripheral blood. These receptors were taken from a man older than 75 with COVID-19, enrolled during active disease.

The CDR3 protein is CASGFPGQGSYEQYF. CDR3 nucleotide sequence: TGTGCCAGCGGGTTCCCGGGACAGGGCTCCTACGAGCAGTACTTC. The chain employs TRBV6-5 and TRBJ2-7, with 9 bases lining up with TRBD1. Unmatched junction bases numbered 8, after V lost 8 bases and J lost 0 bases. Germline values: CDR1 MNHEY, CDR2 SVGAGI. This CDR3 is built from 15 residues.

The V gene is TRBV10-3, the J gene TRBJ2-5, with 9 bases that match TRBD1. The CDR3 consists of 15 residues. Germline V gene data show CDR1 as ENHRY and CDR2 as SYGVKD. The V segment lost 0 bases and the J segment 1 base; nucleotides outside the gene matches: 0. The CDR3: CAISESGQGQETQYF. The CDR3 region has the DNA TGTGCCATCAGTGAGTCGGGACAGGGCCAAGAGACCCAGTACTTC.

This chain joins TRBV13 and TRBJ2-7; perhaps TRBD1 as D (5 bases). There are 13 residues in the CDR3. Germline-derived CDR1 and CDR2 are PRHDT and FYEKMQ (reference sequence). Deletions cut 3 bases from V and 2 bases from J, with 8 bases between. In DNA, the CDR3 is TGTGCCAGCAGCTTTGGGGCGACCTACGAGCAGTACTTC. Protein sequence: CASSFGATYEQYF.

V and J are TRBV29-1 and TRBJ2-3, with D perhaps matching TRBD1 (6 bases). CDR1 is SQVTM, CDR2 ANQGSEA, per germline. V dropped 7 bases and J dropped 4 bases, with 12 bases sitting between them. This CDR3 region has 12 residues. CDR3 in amino acids: CSAMDSPDTQYF. CDR3 in DNA: TGCAGCGCTATGGACAGCCCAGATACGCAGTATTTT.